This is a list of T cell receptor beta chains from one sample in a study of somatic mutations in cytotoxic T cells in rheumatoid arthritis. Only in-frame clones appear in the TCRdb table, and some are missing; sequencing was by immunoSEQ multiplex PCR. The sample shows under 20,000 clones, 80% of them seen only once. Sequencing was performed on CD8+ T cells sorted from blood. The receptors derive from an adult with rheumatoid arthritis. The CDR3 runs from the conserved cysteine through the conserved F or W. Fields, in order: J gene, clone size, V gene, D gene, CDR3 DNA, CDR3 protein. A D gene is named only where the DNA matches it firmly. A clone size is listed for some rows: how often the clone was seen (once, few, many), or a class if it is expanded.

>TRBJ2-1|once|TRBV7-6|TRBD1
TGTGCCAGCAGTAAACGGGACAGGGGCACCCATGAGCAGTTCTTC
CASSKRDRGTHEQFF
>TRBJ1-5|.|TRBV27|TRBD1
TGTGCCAGCAGTTTGTTTTGGGGACAGAATAGCAATCAGCCCCAGCATTTT
CASSLFWGQNSNQPQHF
>TRBJ1-1|.|TRBV9|.
TGTGCCAGCAGCGACCGAAACACTGAAGCTTTCTTT
CASSDRNTEAFF
>TRBJ2-1|.|TRBV2|.
TGTGCCAGCAGTGAGGAGGGGGGGCCTTACAATGAGCAGTTCTTC
CASSEEGGPYNEQFF
>TRBJ1-6|.|TRBV5-6|.
TGTGCCAGCAGCTTGTCCGGTGGCTCCTATAATTCACCCCTCCACTTT
CASSLSGGSYNSPLHF
>TRBJ2-7|.|TRBV14|.
TGTGCCAGCAGCCAAGATTGGCCTCCCGGCGAGCAGTACTTC
CASSQDWPPGEQYF
>TRBJ1-1|.|TRBV27|TRBD1
TGTGCCAGCAGTATACAGGGGCGTTGGACTGAAGCTTTCTTT
CASSIQGRWTEAFF
>TRBJ2-6|once|TRBV6-1|.
TGTGCCAGCAGTGAAGAAAGCTCTGGGGCCAACGTCCTGACTTTC
CASSEESSGANVLTF
>TRBJ2-5|.|TRBV27|.
TGTGCCAGCAGTTTATCCCTCGTGGGCGTCGCTAAAACCCAGTACTTC
CASSLSLVGVAKTQYF
>TRBJ2-7|few|TRBV11-2|TRBD1
TGTGCCAGCAGCTTAGGGGACAGGGTAAATGGGTACGAGCAGTACTTC
CASSLGDRVNGYEQYF
>TRBJ2-1|.|TRBV5-4|TRBD2
TGTGCCAGCAGTATAGCGGGAGGGTACTCCTACAATGAGCAGTTCTTC
CASSIAGGYSYNEQFF
>TRBJ2-7|.|TRBV19|TRBD2
TGTGCCAGTAGTGTGGGACTAGCGGCCTACGAGCAGTACTTC
CASSVGLAAYEQYF
>TRBJ2-5|.|TRBV5-4|.
TGTGCCAGCAGCCAACTCGGTCCTTTGAAAGATTTGTACTTC
CASSQLGPLKDLYF
>TRBJ2-7|.|TRBV13|.
TGTGCCAGCAGTTCCAACTACGAGCAGTACTTC
CASSSNYEQYF
>TRBJ2-1|once|TRBV5-5|TRBD2
TGTGCCAGCAGCTTAGGGACTATCAGCGTGAATGAGCAGTTCTTC
CASSLGTISVNEQFF
>TRBJ1-4|.|TRBV4-1|.
TGCGCCAGCAGCCAAGAAAACTACCTGAGGGAAAAACTGTTTTTT
CASSQENYLREKLFF
>TRBJ2-3|.|TRBV28|.
TGTGCCAGCAGTTTCGGGGCAGATACGCAGTATTTT
CASSFGADTQYF
>TRBJ2-7|.|TRBV7-9|.
TGTGCCAGCAGCTTGGGGGACCACGAGCAGTACTTC
CASSLGDHEQYF
>TRBJ2-7|.|TRBV4-1|TRBD1
TGCGCCAGCAGCAGGGGGCAGGGGGTCAACGAGCAGTACTTC
CASSRGQGVNEQYF
>TRBJ1-6|.|TRBV5-6|TRBD1
TGTGCCAGCGGCATACAGGGGGGAAATTCACCCCTCCACTTT
CASGIQGGNSPLHF
>TRBJ2-3|once|TRBV27|.
TGTGCCAGCAGTTTATCGACGGCTAGCCCCATCACAGATACGCAGTATTTT
CASSLSTASPITDTQYF
>TRBJ1-1|once|TRBV6-1|.
TGTGCCAGCAGCCTATCGGGACTAACTTACACTGAAGCTTTCTTT
CASSLSGLTYTEAFF
>TRBJ2-1|.|TRBV5-5|TRBD1
TGTGCCAGCAGCCCCCCGGGACAGCGATACAATGAGCAGTTCTTC
CASSPPGQRYNEQFF
>TRBJ1-5|.|TRBV2|.
TGTGCCAGCGGTGATGGACAGACTAGCAATCAGCCCCAGCATTTT
CASGDGQTSNQPQHF
>TRBJ1-1|.|TRBV5-4|.
TGTGCCAGCAGCTCCAGACAGCTCCTGAACACTGAAGCTTTCTTT
CASSSRQLLNTEAFF
>TRBJ2-5|.|TRBV25-1|.
TGTGCCAGCAGTGAATGGGGCCCCCCGGAGACCCAGTACTTC
CASSEWGPPETQYF
>TRBJ2-7|.|TRBV7-9|.
TGTGCCAGCAGCTTAGTTGGGGAGCAGTACTTC
CASSLVGEQYF
>TRBJ2-7|.|TRBV27|.
TGTGCCAGCAGTTGGTCTGGGGGTAGTTACGAGCAGTACTTC
CASSWSGGSYEQYF